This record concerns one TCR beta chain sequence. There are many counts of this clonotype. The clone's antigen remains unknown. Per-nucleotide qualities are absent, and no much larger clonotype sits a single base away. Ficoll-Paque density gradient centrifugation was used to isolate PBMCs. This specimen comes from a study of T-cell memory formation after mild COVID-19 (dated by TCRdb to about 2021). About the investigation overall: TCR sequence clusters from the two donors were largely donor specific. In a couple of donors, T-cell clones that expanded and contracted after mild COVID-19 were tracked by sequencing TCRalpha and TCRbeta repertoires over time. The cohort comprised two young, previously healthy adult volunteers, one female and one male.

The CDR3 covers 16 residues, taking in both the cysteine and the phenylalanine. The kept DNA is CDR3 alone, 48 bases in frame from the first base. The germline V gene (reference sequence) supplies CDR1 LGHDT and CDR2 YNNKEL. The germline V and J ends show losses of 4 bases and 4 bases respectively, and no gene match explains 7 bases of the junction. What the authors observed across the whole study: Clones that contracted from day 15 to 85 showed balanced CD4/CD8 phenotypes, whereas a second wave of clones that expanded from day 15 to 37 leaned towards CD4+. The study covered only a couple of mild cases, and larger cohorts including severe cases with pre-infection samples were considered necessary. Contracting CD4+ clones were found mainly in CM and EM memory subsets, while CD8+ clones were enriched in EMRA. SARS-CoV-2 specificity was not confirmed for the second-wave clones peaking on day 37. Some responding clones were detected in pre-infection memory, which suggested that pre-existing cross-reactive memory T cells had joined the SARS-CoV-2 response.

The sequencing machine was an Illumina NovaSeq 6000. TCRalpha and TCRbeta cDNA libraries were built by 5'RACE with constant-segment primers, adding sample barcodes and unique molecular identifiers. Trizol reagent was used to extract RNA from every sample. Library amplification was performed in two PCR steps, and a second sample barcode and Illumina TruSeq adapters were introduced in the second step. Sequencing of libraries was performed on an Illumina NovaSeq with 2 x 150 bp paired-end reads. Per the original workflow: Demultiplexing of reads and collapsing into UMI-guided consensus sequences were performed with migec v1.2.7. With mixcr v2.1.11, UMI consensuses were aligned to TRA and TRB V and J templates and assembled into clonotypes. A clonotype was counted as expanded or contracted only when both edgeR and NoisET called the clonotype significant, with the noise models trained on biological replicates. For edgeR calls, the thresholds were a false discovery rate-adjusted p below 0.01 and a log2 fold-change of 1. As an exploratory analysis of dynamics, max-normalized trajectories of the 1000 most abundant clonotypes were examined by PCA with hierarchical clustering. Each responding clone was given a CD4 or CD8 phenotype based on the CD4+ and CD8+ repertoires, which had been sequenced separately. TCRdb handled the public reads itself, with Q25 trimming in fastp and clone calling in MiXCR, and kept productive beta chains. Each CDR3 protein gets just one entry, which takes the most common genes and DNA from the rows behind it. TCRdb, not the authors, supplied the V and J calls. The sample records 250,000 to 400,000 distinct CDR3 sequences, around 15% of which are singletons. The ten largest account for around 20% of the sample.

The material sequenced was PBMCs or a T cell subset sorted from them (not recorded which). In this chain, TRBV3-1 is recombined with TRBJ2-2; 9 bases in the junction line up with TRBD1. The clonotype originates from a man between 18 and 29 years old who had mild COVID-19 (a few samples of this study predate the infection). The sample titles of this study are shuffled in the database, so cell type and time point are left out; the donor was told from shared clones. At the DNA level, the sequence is TGTGCCAGCAGCCCCGGACAGGGGTTGATCACCGGGGAGCTGTTTTTT. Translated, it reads CASSPGQGLITGELFF.